This is a list of T cell receptor beta chains from one sample in a study of blood T cell repertoires in COVID-19. Clones were read by immunoSEQ multiplex PCR, and TCRdb kept only the in-frame ones, dropping some. The sample contains 200,000 to 250,000 clones, about four fifths of which appear only once. The sequenced sample was peripheral blood. The receptors were sampled from an elderly woman with COVID-19, enrolled during active disease. Both conserved end residues are part of each CDR3. Each record gives: clone size, J gene, D gene, V gene, CDR3 protein, CDR3 DNA. A D gene is named only where the DNA matches it firmly. Part of the rows lack a size; the others show once, few, many or a class for expanded clones.

clone_size: .; j_call: TRBJ2-7; d_call: .; v_call: TRBV5-1; cdr3_aa: CASSVKNGQSFSYEQYF; cdr3_nt: TGCGCCAGCAGCGTTAAGAACGGACAGTCCTTCTCCTACGAGCAGTACTTC
clone_size: once; j_call: TRBJ1-1; d_call: .; v_call: TRBV7-9; cdr3_aa: CASTPGQQNTEAFF; cdr3_nt: TGTGCCAGCACCCCAGGACAGCAGAACACTGAAGCTTTCTTT
clone_size: .; j_call: TRBJ2-7; d_call: TRBD2; v_call: TRBV3-1/TRBV3-2; cdr3_aa: CASSHPTRAGGLFEQYF; cdr3_nt: TGTGCCAGCAGCCACCCCACTAGGGCGGGGGGCCTCTTTGAGCAGTACTTC
clone_size: .; j_call: TRBJ2-1; d_call: .; v_call: TRBV29-1; cdr3_aa: CSVGRGSYNEQFF; cdr3_nt: TGCAGCGTTGGCAGGGGCTCCTACAATGAGCAGTTCTTC
clone_size: .; j_call: TRBJ2-7; d_call: .; v_call: TRBV28; cdr3_aa: CASSPTGEQYF; cdr3_nt: TGTGCCAGCAGTCCCACCGGGGAGCAGTACTTC
clone_size: .; j_call: TRBJ2-5; d_call: .; v_call: TRBV10-3; cdr3_aa: CATSGAGGMLRQETQYF; cdr3_nt: TGTGCCACCTCCGGTGCGGGCGGGATGTTGCGACAAGAGACCCAGTACTTC
clone_size: few; j_call: TRBJ2-1; d_call: .; v_call: TRBV5-6; cdr3_aa: CASSYGNYNEQFF; cdr3_nt: TGTGCCAGCAGCTACGGGAACTACAATGAGCAGTTCTTC
clone_size: .; j_call: TRBJ2-3; d_call: TRBD2; v_call: TRBV6-6; cdr3_aa: CASRPRGSFTDTQYF; cdr3_nt: TGTGCCAGCAGACCCCGCGGGAGCTTCACAGATACGCAGTATTTT
clone_size: .; j_call: TRBJ1-4; d_call: .; v_call: TRBV25-1; cdr3_aa: CASSRTGEEKLFF; cdr3_nt: TGTGCCAGCAGTCGAACAGGAGAGGAAAAACTGTTTTTT
clone_size: .; j_call: TRBJ1-1; d_call: TRBD1; v_call: TRBV3-1/TRBV3-2; cdr3_aa: CASSHPRDSRMNTEAFF; cdr3_nt: TGTGCCAGCAGCCACCCCCGGGACAGCCGAATGAACACTGAAGCTTTCTTT
clone_size: .; j_call: TRBJ1-1; d_call: .; v_call: TRBV21-1; cdr3_aa: CGKRGGNTEAFF; cdr3_nt: TGCGGGAAGAGGGGGGGAAACACTGAAGCTTTCTTT
clone_size: .; j_call: TRBJ1-1; d_call: TRBD1; v_call: TRBV29-1; cdr3_aa: CSGGDRIAFF; cdr3_nt: TGCAGCGGAGGGGACAGGATCGCTTTCTTT
clone_size: .; j_call: TRBJ1-1; d_call: .; v_call: TRBV7-2; cdr3_aa: CASSYQDYPTSEAFF; cdr3_nt: TGTGCCAGCAGCTACCAGGACTATCCTACAAGTGAAGCTTTCTTT
clone_size: .; j_call: TRBJ2-3; d_call: .; v_call: TRBV24-1; cdr3_aa: CATAMRTDTQYF; cdr3_nt: TGTGCCACCGCGATGAGAACAGATACGCAGTATTTT
clone_size: once; j_call: TRBJ1-6; d_call: TRBD1; v_call: TRBV2; cdr3_aa: CASTRDRFSPLHF; cdr3_nt: TGTGCCAGCACCCGGGACAGGTTTTCACCCCTCCACTTT